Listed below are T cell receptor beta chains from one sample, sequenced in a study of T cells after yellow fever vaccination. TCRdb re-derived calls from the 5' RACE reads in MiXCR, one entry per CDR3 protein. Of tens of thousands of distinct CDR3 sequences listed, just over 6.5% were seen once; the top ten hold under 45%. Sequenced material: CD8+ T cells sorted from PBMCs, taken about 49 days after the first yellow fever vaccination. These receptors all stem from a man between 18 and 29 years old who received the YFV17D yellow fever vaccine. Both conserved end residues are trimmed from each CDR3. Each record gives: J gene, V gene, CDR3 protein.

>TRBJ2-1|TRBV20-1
SAKISETGASNEQF
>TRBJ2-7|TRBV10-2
ASMVSYEQY
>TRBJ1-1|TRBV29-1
SGIRGVMEAF
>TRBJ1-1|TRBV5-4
ASSPSRGNTEAF
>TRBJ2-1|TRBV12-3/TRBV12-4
ASSPSGGLANEQF
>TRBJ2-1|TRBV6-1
ASSEESGGYNEQF
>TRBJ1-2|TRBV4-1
ASSQVLTGYGYT
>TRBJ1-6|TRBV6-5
ASGQRGPYRPPLH
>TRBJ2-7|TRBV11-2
ASSPNWGHEQY
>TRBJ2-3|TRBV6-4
ASSERGGTDTQY
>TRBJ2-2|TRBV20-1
SATTGGRNTGELF
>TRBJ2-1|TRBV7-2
ASIRLGDTSSYNEQF
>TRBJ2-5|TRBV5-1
ASSLVGTEQETQY
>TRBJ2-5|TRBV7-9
ASSLIAGVGETQY
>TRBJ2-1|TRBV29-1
SVEGLPGGLVDEQF
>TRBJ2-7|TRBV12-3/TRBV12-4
ASSISTIREQY
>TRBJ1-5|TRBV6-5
ASSYSLAGYQPQH
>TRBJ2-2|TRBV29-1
SVQPLAGTTGELF
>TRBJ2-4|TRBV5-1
ASSRRTGAPKNIQY
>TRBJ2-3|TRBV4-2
ASSRVGGTDTQY
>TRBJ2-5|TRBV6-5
ASSYSPGGRQETQY
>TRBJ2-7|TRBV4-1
ASSSRESPSYEQY
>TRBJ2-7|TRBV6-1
ATGGSAGSYEQY
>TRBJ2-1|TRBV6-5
ASSPSGGLLSYNEQF
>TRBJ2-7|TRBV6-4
ASTIRGSFTGSSKSYEQY
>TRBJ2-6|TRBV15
ATSRDEPGSGSGANVLT
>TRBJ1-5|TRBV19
ASSPRGGPGQPQH
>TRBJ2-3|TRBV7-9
ASSRAAVLGTDTQY
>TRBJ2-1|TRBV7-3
ASSSTSSEREQF
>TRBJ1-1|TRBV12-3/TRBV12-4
ASSDFREAF
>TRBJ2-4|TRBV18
ASSPGASLAKNIQY
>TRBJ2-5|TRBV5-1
ASSGRAGHEETQY
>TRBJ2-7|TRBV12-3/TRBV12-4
ASRVDRGRHEQY
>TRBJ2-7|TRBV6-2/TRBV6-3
ASSYGWAGRSNEQY
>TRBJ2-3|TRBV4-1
ASSQEGQGVGDTQY
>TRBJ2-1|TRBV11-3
ASSSGRSSYNEQF
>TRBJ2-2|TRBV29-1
SVPGGGGELF
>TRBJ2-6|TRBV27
ASRMTGGLLGANVLT
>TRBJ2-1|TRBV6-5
ASSYSQGHNEQF
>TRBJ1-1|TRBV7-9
ASSLIAHQNTEAF
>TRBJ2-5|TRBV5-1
ASSIKTAQKTQY
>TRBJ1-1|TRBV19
ASSMVVMGNTEAF
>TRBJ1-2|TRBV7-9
ASSLARTGEWSYGYT
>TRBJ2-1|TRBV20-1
SAVSGGLYPGDIHNLHEQF
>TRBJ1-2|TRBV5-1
ASSQTSGVDGYT
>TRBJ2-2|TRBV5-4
ASRGSGELF
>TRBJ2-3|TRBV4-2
ASSQALAGGTDTQY
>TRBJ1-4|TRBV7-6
ASSLGWSNEKLF
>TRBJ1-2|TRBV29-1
SAVGNYGYT
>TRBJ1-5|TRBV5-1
ASSPGTLNNQPQH
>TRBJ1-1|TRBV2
ASRTGTRNTEAF
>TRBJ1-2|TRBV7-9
ASSLGSQPLLYGYT